One and the same sample provided the 28 T cell receptor beta chains below, sequenced in a study of identical twins. MiXCR was run by TCRdb on the 5' RACE reads, yielding one entry per CDR3 protein. Of a few hundred thousand distinct CDR3 sequences listed, over 9.5% are singletons. The data were also submitted as part of a second study, on yellow fever vaccine responses in identical twins.

Sequenced material: memory (CD45RO+) T cells sorted from blood. The source is a woman under 30 in good health.

This clonotype has just a few counts. This sequence joins TRBV29-1 and TRBJ1-2, with TRBD1 matching over 9 bases. The V gene's germline CDR1 is SQVTM and CDR2 ANQGSEA. The CDR3 runs 14 residues. Trimming took 5 bases from V and 7 from J; bases not matched to a gene: 11. The CDR3 DNA is TGCAGCGTTAAAGGGGGACAGGGAGGCGTTGGCTACACCTTC. Residues: CSVKGGQGGVGYTF.

This clonotype was found a few times. Given a much more abundant clone one base away, this may be a read error. The genes are TRBV2 and TRBJ2-5; D call uncertain. The V gene's germline CDR1 is SNHLY and CDR2 FYNNEI. Trimming took off 9 bases at V and 2 bases at J, with 4 bases between the two ends. The CDR3 sequence is 10 residues long. CDR3: CARKQETQYF. The CDR3 bases are TGTGCCAGGAAACAAGAGACCCAGTACTTC.

The table lists this clonotype with a few counts. This rearrangement joins TRBV10-2 to TRBJ2-5; 12 bases agree with TRBD1. In germline, CDR1 is WSHSY, CDR2 SAAADI. Trimming removed 3 bases from V and 4 bases from J; junction bases left unmatched: 15. This CDR3 spans 19 amino acids. CDR3 in amino acids: CASSEYTGTGGYERETQYF. For the CDR3, the DNA is TGCGCCAGCAGTGAATATACCGGGACAGGGGGCTACGAACGAGAGACCCAGTACTTC.

The gene calls are TRBV29-1 and TRBJ1-1; D not certain. Germline CDR1 reads SQVTM; CDR2 reads ANQGSEA. CDR3 length: 15 residues. V lost 3 bases and J 2 bases, leaving 16 bases between the germline ends. The CDR3 bases are TGCAGCGTTGATTTAGTGGAGGAACCAAACACTGAAGCTTTCTTT. This sequence encodes CSVDLVEEPNTEAFF. Filled out from reference TRBV29-1 and TRBJ1-1, the complete variable domain reads SAVISQKPSRDICQRGTSLTIQCQVDSQVTMMFWYRQQPGQSLTLIATANQGSEATYESGFVIDKFPISRPNLTFSTLTVSNMSPEDSSIYLCSVDLVEEPNTEAFFGQGTRLTVV.

This clonotype was seen only a few times. The gene calls are TRBV11-3 and TRBJ2-1; D not certain. CDR3 length equals 14 residues. The V gene lost 0 bases and the J gene lost 6 bases, with 9 bases spanning the gap. The V gene's germline CDR1 is SGHNT and CDR2 YENEEA. Here the CDR3 DNA reads TGTGCCAGCAGCTTAGATCTGCAGTCCAATGAGCAGTTCTTC. Translating gives CASSLDLQSNEQFF.

A few counts support this clonotype. A read error may produce the germline difference seen at one junction end. The gene calls are TRBV7-7 and TRBJ2-5, with D unclear. This CDR3 is 14 amino acids long. Germline assignment: CDR1 SSHAT and CDR2 FNYEAQ (reference sequence). CDR3 in amino acids: CASSSAKNQETQYF. The CDR3 DNA is TGTGCTAGCAGCTCAGCCAAGAACCAAGAGACCCAGTACTTC.

The chain couples TRBV6-5 to TRBJ1-6, with a possible D match to TRBD1 (6 bases). V lost 1 base, J lost 5 bases, and 12 bases lay in between. CDR1 is MNHEY and CDR2 is SVGAGI in the germline V gene. The CDR3 extends over 16 amino acids. The CDR3 DNA follows: TGTGCCAGCAGTTACTTCCAGACAGGTGATAATTCACCCCTCCACTTT. Translated, it gives CASSYFQTGDNSPLHF.

As regards this clonotype: Just one base apart from a much larger clone, this may be a read error. The chain carries TRBV10-3 and TRBJ2-3; tentative D call: TRBD1 (6 bases). V lost 5 bases and J lost 0, with 6 bases in between. CDR1 and CDR2 (germline): ENHRY, SYGVKD. The CDR3 is 13 amino acids. DNA of the CDR3: TGTGCCATCAGTACAGGGAGCACAGATACGCAGTATTTT. It is translated as CAISTGSTDTQYF.

The chain combines TRBV20-1 with TRBJ2-5; D is unclear. The V gene's germline CDR1 is DFQATT and CDR2 SNEGSKA (reference sequence). The CDR3 is 11 residues long. V was shortened by 3 bases and J by 5 bases, with 7 bases between the two germline ends. The chain's CDR3 is CSARFRETQYF. The CDR3 DNA follows: TGCAGTGCTAGGTTTAGGGAGACCCAGTACTTC.

The CDR3 nucleotides read TGTGCCAGCAGTGGGCTAGCGTACACAGATACGCAGTATTTT. It encodes CASSGLAYTDTQYF. V and J are TRBV6-1 and TRBJ2-3; tentative D call: TRBD2 (6 bases). Looked up from germline, CDR1 is MNHNS and CDR2 is SASEGT. The CDR3 contains 14 residues. Trimming removed 4 bases from V and 2 bases from J, with 10 bases in between.

V is TRBV7-2 and J is TRBJ2-2; 9 bases are shared with TRBD2. Trimming removed 5 bases from V and 6 bases from J; junction bases left unmatched: 7. This CDR3 comprises 15 residues. Germline-derived CDR1 and CDR2 are SGHTA and FQGNSA. CDR3 nucleotide sequence: TGTGCCAGCAGCAACAGCGGGGGGTTATCCGGGGAGCTGTTTTTT. It is translated as CASSNSGGLSGELFF.

This clonotype was seen a few times. The genes are TRBV7-9 and TRBJ2-5, with 8 bases aligning to TRBD2. This CDR3 region has 16 residues. The V and J ends lost 5 bases and 3 bases, in that order; junction bases with no gene match: 11. CDR1 SEHNR and CDR2 FQNEAQ come from the germline V gene (reference sequence). CDR3 DNA sequence: TGTGCCAGCAGCACTGGCGGAGGCGGGAGGAAAGAGACCCAGTACTTC. Its translation is CASSTGGGGRKETQYF.

There are a few counts of this clonotype. The genes are TRBV27 and TRBJ1-4; TRBD1 is a possible D gene (5 bases). V was trimmed by 3 bases and J by 4 bases, leaving 9 bases between them. Germline CDR1 and CDR2: MNHEY and SMNVEV (reference sequence). The CDR3 contains 14 residues. CDR3: CASSLQGRNEKLFF. DNA for the CDR3: TGTGCCAGCAGTTTGCAGGGACGTAATGAAAAACTGTTTTTT.

This clonotype was seen at least ten times. The gene calls are TRBV5-1 and TRBJ2-1; 11 bases match TRBD2. The ends lost 3 bases at V and 0 bases at J; junction bases unmatched: 5. The CDR3 extends over 17 amino acids. CDR1 SGHRS and CDR2 YFSETQ come from the germline V gene. CDR3 nucleotide sequence: TGCGCCAGCAGCTATGTAGCGGGGGGGAGCTCCTACAATGAGCAGTTCTTC. Translation: CASSYVAGGSSYNEQFF.

The rearrangement joins TRBV29-1 to TRBJ2-7; 9 nucleotides line up with TRBD1. Germline CDR1 and CDR2: SQVTM and ANQGSEA. There are 12 residues in the CDR3. Trimming removed 6 bases from V and 3 bases from J; junction bases left unmatched: 3. Here the CDR3 reads CSVGTGIYEQYF. The CDR3 bases are TGCAGCGTAGGGACAGGGATCTACGAGCAGTACTTC.

At least ten counts were recorded for this clonotype. The V gene is TRBV6-1, the J gene TRBJ2-2, with 8 bases that match TRBD1. Germline CDR1 reads MNHNS; CDR2 reads SASEGT. The CDR3 is 17 amino acids. V shed 6 bases, J shed 6 bases, and the junction held 15 bases outside the gene matches. The CDR3 region has the DNA TGTGCCAGCAGCCACGCCCAGGGGGCTTCTAGGTCCGGGGAGCTGTTTTTT. Protein product: CASSHAQGASRSGELFF.

At least ten counts were recorded for this clonotype. The genes are TRBV28 and TRBJ2-3; unclear D gene. Germline lookup yields CDR1 MDHEN and CDR2 SYDVKM. The CDR3 totals 15 residues. V was cut by 6 bases and J by 0 bases, with 13 bases left in between. For the CDR3, the DNA is TGTGCCAGCAGCAGTGTAAGGACGAGCACAGATACGCAGTATTTT. Translating it yields CASSSVRTSTDTQYF.

The table lists this clonotype with many counts. The chain uses TRBV12-3 or TRBV12-4 and TRBJ2-5, with D possibly TRBD2 on 6 matching bases. Trimming shortened V by 5 bases and J by 1 base, and 8 bases separated the two germline ends. CDR3 size: 13 residues. The CDR3 nucleotides are TGTGCCAGCAGTCGGACTACCCAAGAGACCCAGTACTTC. This translates into CASSRTTQETQYF.

V and J are TRBV5-1 and TRBJ1-4; D is ambiguous. V lost 3 bases, J lost 4 bases, and 10 bases lay in between. Germline loops: CDR1 SGHRS, CDR2 YFSETQ. The CDR3 totals 14 residues. The CDR3 sequence is CASSSGKGNEKLFF. The CDR3 DNA sequence: TGCGCCAGCAGCTCCGGGAAGGGTAATGAAAAACTGTTTTTT.

In its sample, this clonotype was seen a few times. The chain joins TRBV28 to TRBJ2-3, with 7 bases matching TRBD1. The CDR3 extends over 11 amino acids. The V gene's germline CDR1 is MDHEN and CDR2 SYDVKM. The trim removed 5 bases at V and 13 bases at J, leaving 6 bases unmatched. CDR3 bases: TGTGCCAGCAGTACCACAGGGGTAGAGTATTTT. Its translation is CASSTTGVEYF. Full variable domain (missing parts from reference TRBV28 and TRBJ2-3): DVKVTQSSRYLVKRTGEKVFLECVQDMDHENMFWYRQDPGLGLRLIYFSYDVKMKEKGDIPEGYSVSREKKERFSLILESASTNQTSMYLCASSTTGVEYFGPGTRLTVL.

This clonotype was found many times. The V gene is TRBV12-3 or TRBV12-4, the J gene TRBJ2-2; no clear D. This CDR3 comprises 14 residues. Trimming shortened V by 3 bases and J by 1 base, and 6 bases separated the two germline ends. CDR3 loop: CASSFIRNTGELFF. The DNA for the CDR3 is TGTGCCAGCAGTTTTATACGGAACACCGGGGAGCTGTTTTTT.

The chain carries TRBV30 and TRBJ2-3, with 9 bases that match TRBD2. V shed 6 bases, J shed 4 bases, and the junction held 8 bases outside the gene matches. The CDR3 is made up of 14 amino acids. Germline CDR1 reads GTSNPN; CDR2 reads SVGIG (reference sequence). Here the CDR3 reads CACSSGVLADTQYF. As DNA, the CDR3 is TGTGCCTGCTCTAGCGGGGTTTTGGCAGATACGCAGTATTTT. Full variable domain (outside the CDR3, taken from reference TRBV30 and TRBJ2-3): SQTIHQWPATLVQPVGSPLSLECTVEGTSNPNLYWYRQAAGRGLQLLFYSVGIGQISSEVPQNLSASRPQDRQFILSSKKLLLSDSGFYLCACSSGVLADTQYFGPGTRLTVL.

The chain recombines TRBV29-1 with TRBJ2-7, with 7 nucleotides matching TRBD1. Germline-derived CDR1 and CDR2 are SQVTM and ANQGSEA. V trimming: 0 bases; J trimming: 6 bases; junction bases outside the gene matches: 8. The CDR3 covers 14 residues. Here the CDR3 DNA reads TGCAGCGTTGAAGATCGGGCAGGGGGAAGCGAGCAGTACTTC. Residues: CSVEDRAGGSEQYF.

This clonotype has a count of ten or more. The chain carries TRBV28 and TRBJ2-7, with unresolved D. The V and J ends lost 7 bases and 6 bases respectively, with 10 bases between them. Germline loops: CDR1 MDHEN, CDR2 SYDVKM. CDR3 length: 11 residues. The CDR3 DNA is TGTGCCAGCAATGACCAAAGCGAGCAGTACTTC. Amino acids: CASNDQSEQYF.

This clonotype was counted at least ten times. CDR3 loop: CSVTGTGLGNEKLFF. CDR3 DNA sequence: TGCAGCGTTACCGGGACAGGGTTGGGGAATGAAAAACTGTTTTTT. The chain employs TRBV29-1 and TRBJ1-4; TRBD1 aligns across 9 bases. Germline V gene lookup returns CDR1 SQVTM and CDR2 ANQGSEA. V dropped 5 bases and J dropped 5; count of bases not matched to a gene: 9. The CDR3 spans 15 residues.

About this clonotype: Sequence at one end of the junction differs from germline and may be a read error. This rearrangement joins TRBV15 to TRBJ2-3; a weak D match, TRBD2 (8 bases). CDR3 length: 18 amino acids. The germline gives CDR1 LNHNV, CDR2 YYDKDF (reference sequence). The CDR3 loop is CATSGSGTRVLGTDTQCF. The CDR3 nucleotides read TGTGCCACCAGCGGCTCCGGGACTAGGGTCTTAGGGACAGATACGCAGTGTTTT.

Ten or more counts support this clonotype. The chain has TRBV6-6 and TRBJ2-2; TRBD2 is a possible D gene (5 bases). Germline V gene lookup returns CDR1 MNHNY and CDR2 SVGAGI (reference sequence). V was trimmed by 7 bases and J by 5 bases, leaving 11 bases between them. This CDR3 spans 13 amino acids. The CDR3 here is CASTPRGTGELFF. Written as DNA, the CDR3 is TGTGCCAGCACACCACGAGGGACCGGGGAGCTGTTTTTT.

The rearrangement joins TRBV20-1 to TRBJ2-7; D is uncertain. The CDR3 runs 14 residues. V was trimmed by 0 bases and J by 0 bases, leaving 9 bases between them. Germline lookup yields CDR1 DFQATT and CDR2 SNEGSKA (reference sequence). The CDR3 coding sequence is TGCAGTGCTAGAGATAGTCCAGCCTCCTACGAGCAGTACTTC. It encodes CSARDSPASYEQYF.